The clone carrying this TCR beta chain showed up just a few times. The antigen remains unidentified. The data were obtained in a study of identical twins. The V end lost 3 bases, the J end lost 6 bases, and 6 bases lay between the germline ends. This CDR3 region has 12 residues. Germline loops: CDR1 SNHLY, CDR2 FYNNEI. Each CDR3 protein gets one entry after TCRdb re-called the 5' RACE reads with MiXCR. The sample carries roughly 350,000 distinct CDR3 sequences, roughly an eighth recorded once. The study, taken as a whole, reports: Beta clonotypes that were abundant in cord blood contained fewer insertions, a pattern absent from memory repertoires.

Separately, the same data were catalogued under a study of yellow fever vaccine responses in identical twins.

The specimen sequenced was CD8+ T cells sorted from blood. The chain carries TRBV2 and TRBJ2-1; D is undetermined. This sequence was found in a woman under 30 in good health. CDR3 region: CASSDSGNEQFF. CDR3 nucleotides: TGTGCCAGCAGTGATTCAGGCAATGAGCAGTTCTTC.